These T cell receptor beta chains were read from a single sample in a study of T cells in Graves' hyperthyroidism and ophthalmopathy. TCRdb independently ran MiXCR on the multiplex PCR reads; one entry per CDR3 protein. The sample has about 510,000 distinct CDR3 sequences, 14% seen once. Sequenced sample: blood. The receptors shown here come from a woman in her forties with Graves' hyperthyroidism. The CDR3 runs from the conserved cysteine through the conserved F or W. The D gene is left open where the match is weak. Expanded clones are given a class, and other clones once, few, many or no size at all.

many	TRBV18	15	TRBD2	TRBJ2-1	TGTGCCAGCAGTCCGGGGACTAGCGGATACAATGAGCAGTTCTTC	CASSPGTSGYNEQFF
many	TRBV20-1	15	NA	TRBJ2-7	TGCAGTGCTAGAGATCTGGGGTCCCCCTCCTACGAGCAGTACTTC	CSARDLGSPSYEQYF
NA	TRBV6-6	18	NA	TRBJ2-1	TGTGCCAGCAGTTACTCGATGCGGGGGCGTGGGTCCTACAATGAGCAGTTCTTC	CASSYSMRGRGSYNEQFF
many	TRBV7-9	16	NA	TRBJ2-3	TGTGCCAGCAGCGCTTTTGAAGGGTCCCGCACAGATACGCAGTATTTT	CASSAFEGSRTDTQYF
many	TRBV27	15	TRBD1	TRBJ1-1	TGTGCCAGCAGTCCGAGACCGGACAGGGGGCGTAGGGCTTTCTTT	CASSPRPDRGRRAFF
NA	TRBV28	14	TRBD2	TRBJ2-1	TGTGCCAGCAAAATCGGGACTAGCGGGAGGGTACCGTTCTTC	CASKIGTSGRVPFF
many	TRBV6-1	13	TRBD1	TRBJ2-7	TGTGCCAGCAGTGCACAGGGGGGCTACGAGCAGTACTTC	CASSAQGGYEQYF
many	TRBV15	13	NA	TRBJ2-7	TGTGCCACCAGCAGAGATCTTGCCTACGAGCAGTACTTC	CATSRDLAYEQYF
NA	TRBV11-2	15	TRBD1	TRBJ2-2	TGTGCCAGCAGCTTCGGGACAGGGGTTACCGGGGAGCTGTTTTTT	CASSFGTGVTGELFF
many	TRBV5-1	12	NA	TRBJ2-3	TGCGCCAGCAGCTCGCCCCCAGATACGCAGTATTTT	CASSSPPDTQYF
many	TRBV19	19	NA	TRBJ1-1	TGTGCCAGTAGTCCCCCTCGCTTGGGGAGGGGACTATTGGTTGCTGAAGCTTTCTTT	CASSPPRLGRGLLVAEAFF
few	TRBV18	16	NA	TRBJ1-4	TGTGCCAGCTCAAGGGCCCGAATCGCAACTAATGAAAAACTGTTTTTT	CASSRARIATNEKLFF
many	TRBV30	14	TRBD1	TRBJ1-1	TGTGCCTGGGAGAAGGGAAACAGGGGTACTGAAGCTTTCTTT	CAWEKGNRGTEAFF
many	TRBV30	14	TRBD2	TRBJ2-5	TGTGCCTGGAGCATAGCGGGATCTAAGGGGGCCCAGTACTTC	CAWSIAGSKGAQYF
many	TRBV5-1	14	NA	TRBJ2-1	TGCGCCAGCAGCGCCGGACTGGATTGGGGTGAGCAGTTCTTC	CASSAGLDWGEQFF
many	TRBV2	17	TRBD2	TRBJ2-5	TGTGCCAGCAGGACAGGGACTAGCGGGAGGGAGAGAGAGACCCAGTACTTC	CASRTGTSGRERETQYF
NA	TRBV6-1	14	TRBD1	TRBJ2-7	TGTGCCAGCGGTAACCGGGACAGGGGTCACGAGCAGTACTTC	CASGNRDRGHEQYF
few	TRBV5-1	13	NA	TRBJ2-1	TGCGCCAGCAGCTTGTTACTACACAATGAGCAGTTCTTC	CASSLLLHNEQFF
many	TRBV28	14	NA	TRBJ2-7	TGTGCCAGCAGACCACCAAACAGGGCCTACGAGCAGTACTTC	CASRPPNRAYEQYF
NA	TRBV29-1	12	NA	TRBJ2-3	TGCAGTGCCGGACGTCGCACAGATACGCAGTATTTT	CSAGRRTDTQYF
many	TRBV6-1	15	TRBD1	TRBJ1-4	TGTGCCAGCAGTGAAGGACAGGGGTTTAATGAAAAACTGTTTTTT	CASSEGQGFNEKLFF
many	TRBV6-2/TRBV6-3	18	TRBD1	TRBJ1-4	TGTGCCAGCAGTTACTCGACTACAGGGGGCGCCTCTAATGAAAAACTGTTTTTT	CASSYSTTGGASNEKLFF
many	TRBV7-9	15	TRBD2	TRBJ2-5	TGTGCCAGCGGAATACTAGCGGGAGGGCCGGAGACCCAGTACTTC	CASGILAGGPETQYF
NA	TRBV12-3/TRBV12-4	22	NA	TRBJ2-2	TGTGCCAGCAGTGGGACCCGGACAAATCAGACAATCCCGGGACTTAACACCGGGGAGCTGTTTTTT	CASSGTRTNQTIPGLNTGELFF
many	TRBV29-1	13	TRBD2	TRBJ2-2	TGCAGCGTTGCGGGGGGGTACACCGGGGAGCTGTTTTTT	CSVAGGYTGELFF
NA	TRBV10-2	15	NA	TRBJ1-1	TGCGCCAGCAGGGCCGCGACATATATGAACACTGAAGCTTTCTTT	CASRAATYMNTEAFF
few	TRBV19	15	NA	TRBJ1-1	TGTGCCAGTAGTCGAGAGACGGTGGTAGAATCGAAGGCTTTCTTT	CASSRETVVESKAFF
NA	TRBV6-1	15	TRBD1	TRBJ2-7	TGTGCCAGCAGTGGGAAGGGGGCCTCACGCTACGAGCAGTACTTC	CASSGKGASRYEQYF
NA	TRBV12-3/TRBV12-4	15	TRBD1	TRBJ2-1	TGTGCCAGCAGCGCACAGGGGGCAGGGGGCAATGAGCAGTTCTTC	CASSAQGAGGNEQFF
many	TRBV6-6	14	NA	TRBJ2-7	TGTGCCAGCAGTTACCCGCAGAAGACTGACGAGCAGTACTTC	CASSYPQKTDEQYF
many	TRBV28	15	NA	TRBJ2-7	TGTGCCAGCAGTCCAAAAACCGGGACGGGCCACGAGCAGTACTTC	CASSPKTGTGHEQYF
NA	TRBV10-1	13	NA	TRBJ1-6	TGCGCCAGCAGTGAGTCCGGCAGAACACCCCTCCACTTT	CASSESGRTPLHF
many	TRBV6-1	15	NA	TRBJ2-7	TGTGCCAGCAGTGTACAGGGAGGGCTGGCCTACGAGCAGTACTTC	CASSVQGGLAYEQYF
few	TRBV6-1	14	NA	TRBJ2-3	TGTGCCAGCAGTGTTGACAGGTTCACAGATACGCAGTATTTT	CASSVDRFTDTQYF
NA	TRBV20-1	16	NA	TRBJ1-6	TGCAGTGCTAGTCTGACCCACAGGGATTATAATTCACCCCTCCACTTT	CSASLTHRDYNSPLHF
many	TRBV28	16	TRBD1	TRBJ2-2	TGTGCCAGCAGTCGGAAGACAGGGTTTAACACCGGGGAGCTGTTTTTT	CASSRKTGFNTGELFF
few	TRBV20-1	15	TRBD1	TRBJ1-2	TGCAGTGCTAGAGATATAGGACAGGGACTGGCTGACTACACCTTC	CSARDIGQGLADYTF
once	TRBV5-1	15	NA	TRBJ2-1	TGCGCCAGCAGTACCGACTCCAGGCTCCACAATGAGCAGTTCTTC	CASSTDSRLHNEQFF
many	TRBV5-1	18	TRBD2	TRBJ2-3	TGCGCCAGCAGCCCTCCGGGACTAGCGGGAGCTTCGGCAGATACGCAGTATTTT	CASSPPGLAGASADTQYF
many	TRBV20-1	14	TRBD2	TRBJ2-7	TGCAGTGCTAAGGGACTAGCGGGATCCTACGAGCAGTACTTC	CSAKGLAGSYEQYF
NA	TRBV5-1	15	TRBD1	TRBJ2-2	TGCGCCAGCAGCTCAACAGGGGCGCACACCGGGGAGCTGTTTTTT	CASSSTGAHTGELFF
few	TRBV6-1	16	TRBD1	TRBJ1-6	TGTGCCAGCAGTGTCGGGACAGGGGCCGGTAATTCACCCCTCCACTTT	CASSVGTGAGNSPLHF
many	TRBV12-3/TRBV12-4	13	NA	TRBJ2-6	TGTGCCAGCGGGGACTCTGGGGCCAACGTCCTGACTTTC	CASGDSGANVLTF
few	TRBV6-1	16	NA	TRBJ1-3	TGTGCCAGCAGCCGCGGGACACCGTCCTCTGGAAACACCATATATTTT	CASSRGTPSSGNTIYF
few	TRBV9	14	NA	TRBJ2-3	TGTGCCAGCAACTCCCCGGGGTCGAGAGATACGCAGTATTTT	CASNSPGSRDTQYF
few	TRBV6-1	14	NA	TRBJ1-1	TGTGCCAGCAGTAAACACCATGAAAACACTGAAGCTTTCTTT	CASSKHHENTEAFF
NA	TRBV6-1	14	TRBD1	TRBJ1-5	TGTACCAGCAGTACGGTACAGGGGACTCAGCCCCAGCATTTT	CTSSTVQGTQPQHF
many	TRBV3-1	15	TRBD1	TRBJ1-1	TGTGCCAGCAGCCCGTGGGGACAGGGCAACACTGAAGCTTTCTTT	CASSPWGQGNTEAFF
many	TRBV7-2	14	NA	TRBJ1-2	TGTGCCAGCAGCTTAGGCCCGGGGAACTATGGCTACACCTTC	CASSLGPGNYGYTF
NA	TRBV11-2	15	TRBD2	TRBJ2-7	TGTGCCAGCAGCTCAAGGACTAGCGGGATCTACGAGCAGTACTTC	CASSSRTSGIYEQYF
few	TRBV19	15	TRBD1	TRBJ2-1	TGTGCCAGTAGCCCCGGGACAGGGGCCCTGACTGAGCAGTTCTTC	CASSPGTGALTEQFF
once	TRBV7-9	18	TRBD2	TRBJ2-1	TGTGCCAGCAGCTTCCCGGGACTAGCGGGGAACTCCTACAATGAGCAGTTCTTC	CASSFPGLAGNSYNEQFF
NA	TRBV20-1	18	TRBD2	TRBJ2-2	TGCAGTGCTAGAGCCCCGGGACTAGGGGGGGCGTACACCGGGGAGCTGTTTTTT	CSARAPGLGGAYTGELFF
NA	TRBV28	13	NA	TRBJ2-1	TGTGCCAGCAGTTATCAGGGGCGCAATGAGCAGTTCTTC	CASSYQGRNEQFF
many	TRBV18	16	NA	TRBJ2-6	TGTGCCAGCTCACCTTACGACCGCTCTGGGGCCAACGTCCTGACTTTC	CASSPYDRSGANVLTF
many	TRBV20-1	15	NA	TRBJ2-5	TGCAGTGCTAGAGGCATTAGGGGGGTCGGAGAGACCCAGTACTTC	CSARGIRGVGETQYF